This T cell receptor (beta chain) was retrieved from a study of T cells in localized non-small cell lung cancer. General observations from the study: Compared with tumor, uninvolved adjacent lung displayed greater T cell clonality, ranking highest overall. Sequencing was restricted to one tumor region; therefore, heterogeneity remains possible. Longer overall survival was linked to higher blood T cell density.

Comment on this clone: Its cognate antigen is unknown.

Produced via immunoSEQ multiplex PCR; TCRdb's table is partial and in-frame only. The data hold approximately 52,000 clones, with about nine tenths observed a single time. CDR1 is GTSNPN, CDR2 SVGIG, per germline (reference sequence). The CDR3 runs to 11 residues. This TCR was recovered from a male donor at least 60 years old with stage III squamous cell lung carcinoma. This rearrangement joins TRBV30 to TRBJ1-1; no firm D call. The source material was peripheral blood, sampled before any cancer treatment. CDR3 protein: CALARDTEAFF. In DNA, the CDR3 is TGTGCACTGGCCCGGGACACTGAAGCTTTCTTT.